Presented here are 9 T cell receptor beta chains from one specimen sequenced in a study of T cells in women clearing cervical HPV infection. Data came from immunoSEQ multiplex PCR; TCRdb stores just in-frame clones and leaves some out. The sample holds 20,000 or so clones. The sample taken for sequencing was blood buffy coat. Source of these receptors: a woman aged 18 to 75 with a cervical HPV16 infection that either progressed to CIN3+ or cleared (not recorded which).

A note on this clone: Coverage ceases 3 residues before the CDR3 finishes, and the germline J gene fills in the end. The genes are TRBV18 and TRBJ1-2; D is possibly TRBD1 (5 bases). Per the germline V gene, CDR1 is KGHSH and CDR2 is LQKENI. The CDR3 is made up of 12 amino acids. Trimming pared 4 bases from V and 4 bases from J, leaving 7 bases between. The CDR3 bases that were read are TGTGCCAGCTCACGCGACAGCTATGGC. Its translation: CASSRDSYG. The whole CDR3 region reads CASSRDSYGYTF.

The sequenced CDR3 bases are TGTGCCAGCAGTGGGGGGCCACCCCCGTACAATGAG. Translating it yields CASSGGPPPYNE. The whole CDR3 sequence is CASSGGPPPYNEQFF. The chain employs TRBV25-1 and TRBJ2-1; maybe TRBD1 (6 bases). The read ends 3 residues shy of where the CDR3 ends; the end is completed using the germline J gene. Trimming removed 4 bases from V and 4 bases from J, with 14 bases in between. The CDR3 is 15 amino acids. CDR1 and CDR2 (germline): MGHDK, SYGVNS.

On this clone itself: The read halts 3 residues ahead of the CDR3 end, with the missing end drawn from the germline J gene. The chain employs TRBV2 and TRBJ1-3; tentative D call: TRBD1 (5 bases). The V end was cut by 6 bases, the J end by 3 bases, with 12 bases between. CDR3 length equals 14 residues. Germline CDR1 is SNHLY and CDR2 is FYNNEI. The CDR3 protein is CASRETEVGNTIYF. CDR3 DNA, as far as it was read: TGTGCCAGCAGGGAGACAGAGGTTGGAAACACC. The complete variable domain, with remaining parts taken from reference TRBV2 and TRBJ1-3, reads EPEVTQTPSHQVTQMGQEVILRCVPISNHLYFYWYRQILGQKVEFLVSFYNNEISEKSEIFDDQFSVERPDGSNFTLKIRSTKLEDSAMYFCASRETEVGNTIYFGEGSWLTVV.

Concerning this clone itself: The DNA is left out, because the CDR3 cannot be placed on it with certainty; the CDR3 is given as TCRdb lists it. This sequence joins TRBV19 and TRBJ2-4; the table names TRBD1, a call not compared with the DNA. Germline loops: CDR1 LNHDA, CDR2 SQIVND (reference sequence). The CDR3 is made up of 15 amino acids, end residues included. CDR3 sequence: CASTSGHLAKNIQYF.

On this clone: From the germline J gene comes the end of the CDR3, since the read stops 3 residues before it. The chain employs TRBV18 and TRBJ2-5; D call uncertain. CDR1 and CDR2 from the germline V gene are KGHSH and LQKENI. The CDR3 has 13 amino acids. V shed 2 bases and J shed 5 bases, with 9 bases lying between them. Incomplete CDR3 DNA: TGTGCCAGCTCACCATGGCAGGCGGAGACC. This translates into CASSPWQAET. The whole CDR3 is CASSPWQAETQYF.

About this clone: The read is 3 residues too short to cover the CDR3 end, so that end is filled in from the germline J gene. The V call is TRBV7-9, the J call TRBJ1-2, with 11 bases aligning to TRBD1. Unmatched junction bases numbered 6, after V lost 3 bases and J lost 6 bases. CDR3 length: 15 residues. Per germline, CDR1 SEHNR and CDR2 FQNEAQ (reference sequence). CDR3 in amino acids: CASSFSDRGHHGYTF. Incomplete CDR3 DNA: TGTGCCAGCAGCTTTTCGGACAGGGGGCATCATGGC.

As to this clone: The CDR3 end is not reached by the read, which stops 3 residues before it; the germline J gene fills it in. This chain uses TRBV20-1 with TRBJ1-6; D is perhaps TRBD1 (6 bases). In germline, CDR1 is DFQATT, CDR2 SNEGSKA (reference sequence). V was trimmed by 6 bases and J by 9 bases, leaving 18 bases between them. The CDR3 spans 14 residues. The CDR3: CSANLGGHASPLHF. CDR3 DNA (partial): TGCAGTGCAAATCTCGGGGGGCACGCTTCACCC.

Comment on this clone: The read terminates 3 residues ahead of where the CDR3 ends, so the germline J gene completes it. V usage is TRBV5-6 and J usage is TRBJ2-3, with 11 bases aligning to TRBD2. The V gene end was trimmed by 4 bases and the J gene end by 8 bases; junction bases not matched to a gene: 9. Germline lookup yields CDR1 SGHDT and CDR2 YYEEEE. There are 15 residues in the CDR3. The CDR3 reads CASSPRLAGKGTQYF. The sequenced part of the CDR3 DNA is TGTGCCAGCAGCCCCCGACTAGCGGGAAAGGGTACG.

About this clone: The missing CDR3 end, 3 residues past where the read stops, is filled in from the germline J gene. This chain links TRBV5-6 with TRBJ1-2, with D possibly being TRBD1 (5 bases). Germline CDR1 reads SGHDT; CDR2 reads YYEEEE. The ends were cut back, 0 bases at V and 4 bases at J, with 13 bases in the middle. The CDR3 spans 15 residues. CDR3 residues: CASSLVTPGLYGYTF. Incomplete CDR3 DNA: TGTGCCAGCAGCTTGGTAACCCCGGGACTCTATGGC.